A single sample gave rise to the 30 T cell receptor beta chains below, sequenced in a study of blood T cells in healthy people across ages. A second PCR of 7 to 11 cycles used a sample-barcoded 5' primer and a J-beta primer mix. Via MiXCR, TCRdb re-called the 5' RACE reads, giving one row per CDR3 protein. The profile shows 850,000 to 1,100,000 distinct CDR3 sequences, about two fifths of them singletons. Sequencing input: blood. The receptors originated from a man younger than 35 in good health.

This chain links TRBV10-3 with TRBJ1-6, with D unclear. The V gene lost 0 bases and the J gene lost 2 bases, with 8 bases spanning the gap. There are 16 residues in the CDR3. Looked up from germline, CDR1 is ENHRY and CDR2 is SYGVKD. CDR3: CAISESGNPYNSPLHF. CDR3 bases: TGTGCCATCAGTGAGTCTGGAAACCCCTATAATTCACCCCTCCACTTT.

The chain is built from TRBV20-1 and TRBJ1-2; D not certain. The CDR3 consists of 11 residues. Trimming took 4 bases from V and 6 from J, leaving 9 bases between them. Germline V gives CDR1 DFQATT, CDR2 SNEGSKA (reference sequence). This CDR3 is CSANYTDGYTF. The CDR3, as DNA: TGCAGTGCTAACTACACGGATGGCTACACCTTC.

The V gene is TRBV12-3 or TRBV12-4, the J gene TRBJ2-1; the match to TRBD2 covers 8 bases. The CDR3 totals 15 residues. V trimming: 7 bases; J trimming: 5 bases; junction bases outside the gene matches: 10. This chain's CDR3 is CASTIGGGANNEQFF. As DNA, the CDR3 is TGTGCCAGCACCATCGGGGGGGGTGCTAACAATGAGCAGTTCTTC.

The genes are TRBV24-1 and TRBJ2-3, with a weak D call TRBD1 (6 bases). From germline, CDR1 is KGHDR and CDR2 SFDVKD. This CDR3 has 17 residues. V lost 4 bases to trimming and J lost 2 bases, with 18 bases between them. Written as DNA, the CDR3 is TGTGCCACCAGTGACCGGGGAGTCGGACAGATCACAGATACGCAGTATTTT. Its translation: CATSDRGVGQITDTQYF.

This clonotype was seen only a few times. V gene TRBV20-1 combines with J gene TRBJ2-5; D perhaps matches TRBD1 (6 bases). Trimming removed 4 bases at V and 5 bases at J, with 20 bases between. Germline CDR1 DFQATT, CDR2 SNEGSKA (reference sequence). This CDR3 has 15 amino acids. Written as DNA, the CDR3 is TGCAGTGCTACTAGAATCACAGGGCCGGGCGAGACCCAGTACTTC. It specifies CSATRITGPGETQYF.

This clonotype was seen at least ten times. The chain joins TRBV10-3 to TRBJ1-2; D is undetermined. Germline loops: CDR1 ENHRY, CDR2 SYGVKD. V lost 5 bases and J 0 bases, leaving 7 bases between the germline ends. The CDR3 length is 13 residues. The CDR3 DNA reads as TGTGCCATCAGTCCGGATCCTAACTATGGCTACACCTTC. This codes for CAISPDPNYGYTF.

The gene calls are TRBV5-1 and TRBJ2-1; the match to TRBD2 covers 8 bases. Germline V gene data show CDR1 as SGHRS and CDR2 as YFSETQ. V trimming: 5 bases; J trimming: 0 bases; junction bases outside the gene matches: 7. The CDR3 sequence is 16 residues long. DNA for the CDR3: TGCGCCAGCAGACAAAGCGGGGGCCCCTCCTACAATGAGCAGTTCTTC. This codes for CASRQSGGPSYNEQFF.

This clonotype was found a few times. The V and J genes are TRBV20-1 and TRBJ1-2, with a possible D match to TRBD1 (6 bases). V lost 0 bases, J lost 4 bases, and 12 bases lay in between. This CDR3 region has 14 residues. Looked up from germline, CDR1 is DFQATT and CDR2 is SNEGSKA (reference sequence). CDR3 sequence reads: CSARETGLGYGYTF. CDR3 in DNA: TGCAGTGCTAGAGAGACAGGATTGGGCTATGGCTACACCTTC.

This clonotype was seen only a few times. V is TRBV7-2 and J is TRBJ2-3; TRBD2 aligns across 9 bases. There are 16 residues in the CDR3. V dropped 5 bases and J dropped 1; count of bases not matched to a gene: 7. Germline loops: CDR1 SGHTA, CDR2 FQGNSA. The CDR3 coding sequence is TGTGCCAGCAGCCGAGTAGCGGGGGCACGCACAGATACGCAGTATTTT. This sequence encodes CASSRVAGARTDTQYF.

The rearrangement links TRBV29-1 to TRBJ1-5, with a weak D call TRBD1 (6 bases). The CDR3 has 15 residues. Between the trimmed V and J ends, which lost 4 bases and 1 base, there was a span of 14 bases. CDR1 is SQVTM and CDR2 is ANQGSEA in the germline V gene. The CDR3 reads CSVGLGARSNQPQHF. The CDR3 DNA follows: TGCAGCGTTGGCTTGGGGGCAAGGAGCAATCAGCCCCAGCATTTT.

This clonotype was counted between two and nine times. The CDR3 protein is CASSSGMKETQYF. CDR3 bases: TGTGCCAGCAGTTCGGGGATGAAAGAGACCCAGTACTTC. The rearrangement joins TRBV12-3 or TRBV12-4 to TRBJ2-5, with D possibly TRBD2 on 5 matching bases. The CDR3 has 13 residues. Trimming stripped 4 bases from V and 3 bases from J, with 9 bases between.

J is TRBJ2-2 and V is TRBV7-2, with D possibly matching TRBD1 (5 bases). The length of the CDR3 is 15 residues. The germline CDR1 and CDR2 sequences are SGHTA and FQGNSA. V was pared by 0 bases and J by 1 base, with 6 bases between. The CDR3 spells CASSLAQENTGELFF. The DNA of the CDR3 is TGTGCCAGCAGCTTAGCACAGGAGAACACCGGGGAGCTGTTTTTT.

V gene TRBV2 combines with J gene TRBJ2-7; D is unresolved. This CDR3 spans 12 amino acids. Germline-derived CDR1 and CDR2 are SNHLY and FYNNEI. V shed 6 bases and J shed 3 bases, with 9 bases lying between them. This chain's CDR3 is CASRGKVYEQYF. As DNA, the CDR3 is TGTGCCAGCAGGGGTAAAGTCTACGAGCAGTACTTC. The full variable domain, rest sourced from reference TRBV2 and TRBJ2-7, is EPEVTQTPSHQVTQMGQEVILRCVPISNHLYFYWYRQILGQKVEFLVSFYNNEISEKSEIFDDQFSVERPDGSNFTLKIRSTKLEDSAMYFCASRGKVYEQYFGPGTRLTVT.

The J gene is TRBJ2-3, the V gene TRBV11-1, with D perhaps TRBD2 (6 bases). The CDR3 length is 12 residues. Trimming cost V 4 bases and J 7 bases, with 9 bases left between them. From germline, CDR1 is SGHAT and CDR2 FQDESV (reference sequence). CDR3 coding DNA: TGTGCCAGCAGCTCGACTAGATATACGCAGTATTTT. Amino acid sequence: CASSSTRYTQYF.

The genes are TRBV7-2 and TRBJ1-6; D is uncertain. V was shortened by 2 bases and J by 13 bases, with 9 bases between the two germline ends. The CDR3 has 12 residues. The germline gives CDR1 SGHTA, CDR2 FQGNSA. The CDR3 sequence is CASSLLVSPLHF. Here the CDR3 DNA reads TGTGCCAGCAGCTTACTGGTTTCGCCCCTCCACTTT.

The CDR3 nucleotides are TGCAGTACGGACGGTACCTATGGCTACACCTTC. The encoded protein is CSTDGTYGYTF. V usage is TRBV20-1 and J usage is TRBJ1-2, with D uncertain. CDR1 DFQATT and CDR2 SNEGSKA come from the germline V gene (reference sequence). The CDR3 length is 11 residues. Trimming shortened V by 8 bases and J by 4 bases, and 11 bases separated the two germline ends.

This clonotype appeared a few times. The rearrangement links TRBV7-2 to TRBJ2-1; no clear D gene. Germline CDR1 SGHTA, CDR2 FQGNSA. CDR3 length: 14 amino acids. Trimming removed 8 bases at V and 7 bases at J, with 18 bases between. CDR3 nucleotides: TGTGCCAGCGTCGAAATGGGCCTCGGGAATGAGCAGTTCTTC. Translated, it gives CASVEMGLGNEQFF.

The chain joins TRBV6-5 to TRBJ1-4; D gene ambiguous. The CDR3 has 16 amino acids. Germline V CDR1 and CDR2: MNHEY, SVGAGI. V lost 2 bases and J 6 bases, leaving 16 bases between the germline ends. CDR3 DNA: TGTGCCAGCAGTTACCGGGTGGGAAAATGGGATGAAAAACTGTTTTTT. It is translated as CASSYRVGKWDEKLFF.

The gene calls are TRBV5-1 and TRBJ1-1, with 9 bases that match TRBD1. This CDR3 has 14 residues. J gave up 3 bases and V 4 bases, and 4 bases lay outside the gene matches. Looked up from germline, CDR1 is SGHRS and CDR2 is YFSETQ. The CDR3 spells CASSMGTGYTEAFF. The CDR3 DNA follows: TGCGCCAGCAGCATGGGGACAGGGTACACTGAAGCTTTCTTT. Looking up the rest from reference TRBV5-1 and TRBJ1-1 gives the full variable domain: KAGVTQTPRYLIKTRGQQVTLSCSPISGHRSVSWYQQTPGQGLQFLFEYFSETQRNKGNFPGRFSGRQFSNSRSEMNVSTLELGDSALYLCASSMGTGYTEAFFGQGTRLTVV.

The chain uses TRBV24-1 and TRBJ2-2; D remains unclear. This CDR3 spans 13 amino acids. Germline lookup yields CDR1 KGHDR and CDR2 SFDVKD. Trimming took off 6 bases at V and 4 bases at J, with 8 bases between the two ends. CDR3 nucleotides: TGTGCCACCAGTAATCGGGTCACCGGGGAGCTGTTTTTT. It translates to CATSNRVTGELFF.

The V gene is TRBV15, the J gene TRBJ1-6; D remains ambiguous. CDR3 size: 13 residues. CDR1 is LNHNV and CDR2 is YYDKDF in the germline V gene (reference sequence). V was trimmed by 3 bases and J by 14 bases, leaving 14 bases between them. The chain's CDR3 is CATSRSVVAALHF. The CDR3 nucleotides are TGTGCCACCAGCAGGTCCGTCGTGGCGGCCCTCCACTTT.

This clonotype was found a few times. This sequence joins TRBV3-1 and TRBJ1-1, with 7 bases fitting TRBD1. Per the germline V gene, CDR1 is LGHDT and CDR2 is YNNKEL (reference sequence). The CDR3 totals 15 residues. Germline trimming cut 4 bases from V and 4 bases from J; bases unmatched to any gene: 9. For the CDR3, the DNA is TGTGCCAGCAGCCTTCAGCTTACAGGGGTCACTGAAGCTTTCTTT. Translated: CASSLQLTGVTEAFF.

This sequence joins TRBV2 and TRBJ1-2; the match to TRBD1 covers 8 bases. CDR3 size: 14 residues. The germline V gene has CDR1 SNHLY and CDR2 FYNNEI. Trimming took 4 bases from V and 6 from J; bases not matched to a gene: 7. Here the CDR3 DNA reads TGTGCCAGCAGTGCGATCGGACAGGGCAATGGCTACACCTTC. Protein: CASSAIGQGNGYTF. Combining the CDR3 with reference TRBV2 and TRBJ1-2 gives the whole variable domain EPEVTQTPSHQVTQMGQEVILRCVPISNHLYFYWYRQILGQKVEFLVSFYNNEISEKSEIFDDQFSVERPDGSNFTLKIRSTKLEDSAMYFCASSAIGQGNGYTFGSGTRLTVV.

The chain recombines TRBV9 with TRBJ2-2; unclear D gene. Looked up from germline, CDR1 is SGDLS and CDR2 is YYNGEE. V was clipped by 0 bases and J by 2 bases, with 11 bases between them. This CDR3 region has 16 residues. This CDR3 is CASSVEIQPNTGELFF. DNA of the CDR3: TGTGCCAGCAGCGTAGAGATACAGCCAAACACCGGGGAGCTGTTTTTT.

As for this clonotype: With a much larger clone just one base away, this may be a read error. This sequence joins TRBV27 and TRBJ2-1; TRBD1 matches 8 bases. V was pared by 5 bases and J by 10 bases, with 16 bases of the junction left unmatched. Germline V CDR1 and CDR2: MNHEY, SMNVEV (reference sequence). The CDR3 sequence is 16 residues long. The DNA of the CDR3 is TGTGCCAGCAGTGGCCGCAGGACAGGGAACTCCTACGAGCAGTTCTTC. Amino acids: CASSGRRTGNSYEQFF.

In this sample, this clonotype turned up many times. The chain uses TRBV12-3 or TRBV12-4 and TRBJ2-3, with no clear D. The germline V and J ends were trimmed by 3 bases and 4 bases, with 11 bases remaining between them. This CDR3 comprises 14 residues. The CDR3 nucleotides read TGTGCCAGCAGTTTGGCGGTCCCCCCAGATACGCAGTATTTT. It translates to CASSLAVPPDTQYF.

This clonotype has more than one count but fewer than ten. The chain combines TRBV11-2 with TRBJ1-1, with a tentative D call TRBD1 (5 bases). Germline-derived CDR1 and CDR2 are SGHAT and FQNNGV. V shed 5 bases and J shed 2 bases, with 18 bases lying between them. The CDR3 runs to 16 residues. The CDR3 nucleotides are TGTGCCAGCAGCCGACCTCCGGGGACTCTAAACACTGAAGCTTTCTTT. Translation: CASSRPPGTLNTEAFF. The full variable domain, completed using reference TRBV11-2 and TRBJ1-1, is EAGVAQSPRYKIIEKRQSVAFWCNPISGHATLYWYQQILGQGPKLLIQFQNNGVVDDSQLPKDRFSAERLKGVDSTLKIQPAKLEDSAVYLCASSRPPGTLNTEAFFGQGTRLTVV.

The chain links TRBV20-1 to TRBJ1-1; tentative D call: TRBD1 (6 bases). V lost 6 bases, J lost 3 bases, and 17 bases lay in between. Germline V gives CDR1 DFQATT, CDR2 SNEGSKA (reference sequence). The CDR3 runs to 14 residues. CDR3 sequence (DNA): TGCAGTGCCCAAAGGGGGGCTGGGGACACTGAAGCTTTCTTT. It is translated as CSAQRGAGDTEAFF.

V gene TRBV20-1 combines with J gene TRBJ2-1; D might be TRBD1 (5 bases). The germline V gene encodes CDR1 DFQATT and CDR2 SNEGSKA (reference sequence). CDR3 length equals 12 residues. V shed 7 bases and J shed 7 bases, with 14 bases lying between them. The CDR3 sequence: CSEGSPGNEQFF. The CDR3 bases are TGCAGTGAGGGGTCCCCGGGTAATGAGCAGTTCTTC.

This clonotype was counted only a few times. The rearrangement joins TRBV27 to TRBJ1-5, with D perhaps TRBD1 (5 bases). The CDR3 runs 16 residues. CDR1 is MNHEY and CDR2 is SMNVEV in the germline V gene (reference sequence). The V and J ends lost 4 bases and 5 bases respectively, with 18 bases between them. The CDR3 protein is CASSSTWGSRDQPQHF. DNA of the CDR3: TGTGCCAGCAGTTCCACTTGGGGGTCTAGGGATCAGCCCCAGCATTTT.